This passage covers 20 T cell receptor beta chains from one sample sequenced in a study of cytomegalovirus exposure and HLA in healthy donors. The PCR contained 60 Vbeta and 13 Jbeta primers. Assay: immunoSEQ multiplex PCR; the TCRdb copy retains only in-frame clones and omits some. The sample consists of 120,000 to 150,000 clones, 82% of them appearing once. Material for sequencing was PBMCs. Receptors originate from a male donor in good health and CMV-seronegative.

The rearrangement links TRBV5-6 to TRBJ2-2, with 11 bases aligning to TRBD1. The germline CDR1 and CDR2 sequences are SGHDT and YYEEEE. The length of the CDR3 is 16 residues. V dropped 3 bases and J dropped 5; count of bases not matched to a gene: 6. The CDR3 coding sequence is TGTGCCAGCAGCTCGGGGACAGGGGGAAATACCGGGGAGCTGTTTTTT. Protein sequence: CASSSGTGGNTGELFF.

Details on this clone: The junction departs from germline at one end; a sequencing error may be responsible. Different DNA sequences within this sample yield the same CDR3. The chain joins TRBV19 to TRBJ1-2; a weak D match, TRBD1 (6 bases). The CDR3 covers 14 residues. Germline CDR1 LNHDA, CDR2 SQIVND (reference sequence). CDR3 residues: CASSNHRAAYGYTF. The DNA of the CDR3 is TGCGCCAGTAGTAACCACAGGGCGGCCTATGGCTACACCTTC. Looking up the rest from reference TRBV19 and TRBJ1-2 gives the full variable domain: DGGITQSPKYLFRKEGQNVTLSCEQNLNHDAMYWYRQDPGQGLRLIYYSQIVNDFQKGDIAEGYSVSREKKESFPLTVTSAQKNPTAFYLCASSNHRAAYGYTFGSGTRLTVV.

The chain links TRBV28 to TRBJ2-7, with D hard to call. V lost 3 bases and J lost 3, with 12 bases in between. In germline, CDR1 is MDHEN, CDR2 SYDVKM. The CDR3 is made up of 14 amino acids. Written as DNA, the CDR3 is TGTGCCAGCAGTTTGGCGGCCCTTGGCTACGAGCAGTACTTC. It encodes CASSLAALGYEQYF.

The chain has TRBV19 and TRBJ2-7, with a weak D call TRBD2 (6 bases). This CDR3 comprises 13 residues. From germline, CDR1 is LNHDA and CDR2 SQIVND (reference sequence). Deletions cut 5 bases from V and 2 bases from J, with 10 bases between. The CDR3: CASSGLAAYEQYF. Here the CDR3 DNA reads TGTGCCAGTAGTGGGTTAGCGGCCTACGAGCAGTACTTC.

The CDR3 here is CASSYTGTGVTYGYTF. CDR3 bases: TGTGCCAGCAGTTACACCGGGACAGGGGTCACCTATGGCTACACCTTC. This chain uses TRBV6-6 with TRBJ1-2, with 10 bases matching TRBD1. The CDR3 spans 16 residues. V dropped 2 bases and J dropped 4; count of bases not matched to a gene: 7. Germline loops: CDR1 MNHNY, CDR2 SVGAGI (reference sequence).

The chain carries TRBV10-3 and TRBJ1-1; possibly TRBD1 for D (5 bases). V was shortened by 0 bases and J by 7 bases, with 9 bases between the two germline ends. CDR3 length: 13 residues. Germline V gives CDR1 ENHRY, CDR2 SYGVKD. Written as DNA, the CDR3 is TGTGCCATCAGTGAGTCGGGGCCCCTTGAAGCTTTCTTT. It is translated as CAISESGPLEAFF.

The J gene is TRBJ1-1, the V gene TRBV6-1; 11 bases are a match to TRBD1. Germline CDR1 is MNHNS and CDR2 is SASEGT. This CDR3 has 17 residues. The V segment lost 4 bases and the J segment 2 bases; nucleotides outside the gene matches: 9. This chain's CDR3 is CASSALRGTGGNTEAFF. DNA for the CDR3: TGTGCCAGCAGTGCCCTGCGAGGGACAGGGGGAAACACTGAAGCTTTCTTT.

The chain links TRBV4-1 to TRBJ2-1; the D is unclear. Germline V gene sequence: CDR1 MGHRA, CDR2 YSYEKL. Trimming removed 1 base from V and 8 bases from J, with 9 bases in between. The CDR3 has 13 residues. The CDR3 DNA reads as TGCGCCAGCAGCCAAGGTCTGGGCCATGAGCAGTTCTTC. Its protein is CASSQGLGHEQFF.

CDR3 in DNA: TGTGCCAGCAGCTTAGAAGGGGTAGGGGAGCTGTTTTTT. It yields the protein CASSLEGVGELFF. The rearrangement uses TRBV7-2 and TRBJ2-2; weak D call: TRBD1 (5 bases). V dropped 1 base and J dropped 8 bases, with 8 bases sitting between them. CDR3 length equals 13 residues. The germline V gene has CDR1 SGHTA and CDR2 FQGNSA.

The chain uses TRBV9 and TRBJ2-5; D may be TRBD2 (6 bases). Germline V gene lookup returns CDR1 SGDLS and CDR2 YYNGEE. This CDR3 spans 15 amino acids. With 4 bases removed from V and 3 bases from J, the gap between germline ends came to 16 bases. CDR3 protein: CASSPHPGSEETQYF. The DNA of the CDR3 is TGTGCCAGCAGCCCACACCCCGGGAGCGAAGAGACCCAGTACTTC.

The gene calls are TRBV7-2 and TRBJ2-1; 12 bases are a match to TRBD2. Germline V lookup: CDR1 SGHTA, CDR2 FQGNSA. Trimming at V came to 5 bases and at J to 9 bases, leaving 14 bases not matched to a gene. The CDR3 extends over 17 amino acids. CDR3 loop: CASSPFNRLAGDSEQFF. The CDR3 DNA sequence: TGTGCCAGCAGCCCCTTCAATCGACTAGCGGGAGATTCTGAGCAGTTCTTC. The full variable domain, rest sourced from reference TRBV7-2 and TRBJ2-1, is GAGVSQSPSNKVTEKGKDVELRCDPISGHTALYWYRQSLGQGLEFLIYFQGNSAPDKSGLPSDRFSAERTGGSVSTLTIQRTQQEDSAVYLCASSPFNRLAGDSEQFFGPGTRLTVL.

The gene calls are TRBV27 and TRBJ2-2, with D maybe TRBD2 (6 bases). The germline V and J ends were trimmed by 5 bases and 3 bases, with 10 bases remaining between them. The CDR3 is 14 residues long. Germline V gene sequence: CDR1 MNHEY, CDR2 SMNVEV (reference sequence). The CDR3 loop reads CASSKWEDTGELFF. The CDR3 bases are TGTGCCAGCAGTAAGTGGGAGGACACCGGGGAGCTGTTTTTT.

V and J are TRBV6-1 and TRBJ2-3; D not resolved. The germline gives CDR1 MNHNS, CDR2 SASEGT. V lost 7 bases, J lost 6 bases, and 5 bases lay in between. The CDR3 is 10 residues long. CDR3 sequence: CASTRDTQYF. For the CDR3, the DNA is TGTGCCAGCACCCGGGATACGCAGTATTTT.

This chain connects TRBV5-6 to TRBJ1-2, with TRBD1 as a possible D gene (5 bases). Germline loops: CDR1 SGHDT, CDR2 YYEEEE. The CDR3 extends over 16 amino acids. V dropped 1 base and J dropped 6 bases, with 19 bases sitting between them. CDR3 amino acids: CASSLTPSGGENGYTF. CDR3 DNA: TGTGCCAGCAGCTTGACACCGAGCGGGGGAGAAAATGGCTACACCTTC.

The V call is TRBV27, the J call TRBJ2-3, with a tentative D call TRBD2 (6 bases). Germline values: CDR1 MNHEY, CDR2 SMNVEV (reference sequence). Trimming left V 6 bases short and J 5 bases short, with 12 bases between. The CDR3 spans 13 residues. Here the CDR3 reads CASSRLGGDTQYF. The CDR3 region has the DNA TGTGCCAGCAGCCGATTGGGGGGAGATACGCAGTATTTT.

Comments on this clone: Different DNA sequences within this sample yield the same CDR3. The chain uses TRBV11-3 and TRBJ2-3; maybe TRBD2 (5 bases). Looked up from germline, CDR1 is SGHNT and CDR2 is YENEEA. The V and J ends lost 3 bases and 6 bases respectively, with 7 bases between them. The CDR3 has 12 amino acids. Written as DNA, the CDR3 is TGTGCCAGCAGCTTCCGGGGTGATACGCAGTATTTT. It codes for CASSFRGDTQYF.

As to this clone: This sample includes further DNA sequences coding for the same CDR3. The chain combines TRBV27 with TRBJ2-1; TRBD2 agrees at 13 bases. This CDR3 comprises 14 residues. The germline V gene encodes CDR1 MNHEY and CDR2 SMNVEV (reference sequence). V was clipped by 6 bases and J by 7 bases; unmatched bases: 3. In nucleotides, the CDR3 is TGTGCCAGCAGCGGACTAGCGGGAGTGAATGAGCAGTTCTTC. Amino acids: CASSGLAGVNEQFF.

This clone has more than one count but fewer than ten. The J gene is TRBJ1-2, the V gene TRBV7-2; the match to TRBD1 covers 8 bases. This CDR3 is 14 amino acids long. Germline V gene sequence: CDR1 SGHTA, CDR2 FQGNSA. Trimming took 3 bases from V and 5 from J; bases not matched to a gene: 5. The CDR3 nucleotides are TGTGCCAGCAGCTTCCGGGACAGGCCATATGGCTACACCTTC. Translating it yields CASSFRDRPYGYTF.

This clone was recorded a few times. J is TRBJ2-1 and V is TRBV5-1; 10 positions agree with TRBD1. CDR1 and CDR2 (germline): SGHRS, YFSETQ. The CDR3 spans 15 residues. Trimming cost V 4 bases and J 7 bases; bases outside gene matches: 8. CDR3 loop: CASSLRTGGKNEQFF. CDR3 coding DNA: TGCGCCAGCAGCCTCAGGACAGGGGGGAAAAATGAGCAGTTCTTC.

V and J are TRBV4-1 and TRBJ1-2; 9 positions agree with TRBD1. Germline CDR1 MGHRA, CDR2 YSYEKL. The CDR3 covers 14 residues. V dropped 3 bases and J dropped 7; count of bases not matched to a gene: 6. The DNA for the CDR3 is TGCGCCAGCAGCCAGGGGGACAGGGCATCTGGCTACACCTTC. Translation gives CASSQGDRASGYTF.